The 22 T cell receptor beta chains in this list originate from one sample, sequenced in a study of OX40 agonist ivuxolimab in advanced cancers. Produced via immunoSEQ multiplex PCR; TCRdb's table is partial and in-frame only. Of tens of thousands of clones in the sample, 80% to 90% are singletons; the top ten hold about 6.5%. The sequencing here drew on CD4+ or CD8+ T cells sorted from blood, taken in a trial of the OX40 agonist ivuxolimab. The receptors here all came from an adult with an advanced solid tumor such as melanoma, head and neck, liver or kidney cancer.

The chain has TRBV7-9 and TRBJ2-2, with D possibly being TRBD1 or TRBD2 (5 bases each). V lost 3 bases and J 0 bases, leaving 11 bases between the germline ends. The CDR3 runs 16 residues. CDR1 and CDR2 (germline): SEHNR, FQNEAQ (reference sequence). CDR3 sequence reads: CASSLGEDANTGELFF. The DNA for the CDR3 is TGTGCCAGCAGCTTGGGGGAAGACGCGAACACCGGGGAGCTGTTTTTT.

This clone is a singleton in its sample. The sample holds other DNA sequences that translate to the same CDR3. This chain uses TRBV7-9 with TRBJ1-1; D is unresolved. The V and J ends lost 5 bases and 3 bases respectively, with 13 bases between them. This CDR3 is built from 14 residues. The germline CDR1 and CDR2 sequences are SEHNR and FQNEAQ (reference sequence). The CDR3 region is CASSPLADYTEAFF. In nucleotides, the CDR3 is TGTGCCAGCAGCCCCCTAGCCGATTACACTGAAGCTTTCTTT.

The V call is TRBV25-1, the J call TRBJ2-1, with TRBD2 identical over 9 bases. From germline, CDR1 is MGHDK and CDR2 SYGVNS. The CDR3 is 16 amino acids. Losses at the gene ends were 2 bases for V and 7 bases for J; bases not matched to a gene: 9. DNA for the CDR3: TGTGCCAGCAGTGAAACCCTAGCGGGGTTTATGAATGAGCAGTTCTTC. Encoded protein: CASSETLAGFMNEQFF.

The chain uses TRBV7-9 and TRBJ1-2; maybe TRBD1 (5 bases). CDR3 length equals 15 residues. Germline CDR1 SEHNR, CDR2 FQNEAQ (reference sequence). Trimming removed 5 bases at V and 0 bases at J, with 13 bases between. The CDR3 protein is CASSTARGANYGYTF. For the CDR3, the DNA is TGTGCCAGCAGCACCGCAAGGGGAGCTAACTATGGCTACACCTTC.

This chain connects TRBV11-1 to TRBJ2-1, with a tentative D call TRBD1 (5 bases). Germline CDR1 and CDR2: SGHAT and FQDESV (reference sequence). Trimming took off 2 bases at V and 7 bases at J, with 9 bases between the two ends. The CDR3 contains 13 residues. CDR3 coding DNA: TGTGCCAGCAGCTTATGGGGCCGGAATGAGCAGTTCTTC. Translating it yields CASSLWGRNEQFF.

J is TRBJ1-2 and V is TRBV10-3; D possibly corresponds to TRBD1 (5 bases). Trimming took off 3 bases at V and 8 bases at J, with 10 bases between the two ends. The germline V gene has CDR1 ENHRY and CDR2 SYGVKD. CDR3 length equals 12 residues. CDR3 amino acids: CAISEGAMGYTF. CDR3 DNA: TGTGCCATCAGTGAAGGGGCGATGGGCTACACCTTC.

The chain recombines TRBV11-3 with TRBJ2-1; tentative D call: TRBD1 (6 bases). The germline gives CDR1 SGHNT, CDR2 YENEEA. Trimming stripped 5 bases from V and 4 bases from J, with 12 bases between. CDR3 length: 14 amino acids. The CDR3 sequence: CASSGRGSYNEQFF. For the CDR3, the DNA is TGTGCCAGCAGCGGAAGGGGGAGTTACAATGAGCAGTTCTTC.

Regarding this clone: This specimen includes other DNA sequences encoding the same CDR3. The DNA for the CDR3 is TGTGCCAGCAGTTACTCTTCGGGATCCTATGGCTACACCTTC. It encodes CASSYSSGSYGYTF. The V call is TRBV6-5, the J call TRBJ1-2, with no clear D. V gave up 0 bases and J gave up 4 bases, with 9 bases separating them. The germline gives CDR1 MNHEY, CDR2 SVGAGI. The CDR3 consists of 14 residues.

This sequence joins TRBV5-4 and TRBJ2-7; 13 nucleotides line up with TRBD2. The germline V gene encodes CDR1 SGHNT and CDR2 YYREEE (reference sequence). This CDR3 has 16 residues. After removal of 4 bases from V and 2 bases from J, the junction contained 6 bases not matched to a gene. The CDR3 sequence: CASSPTGTSGAYEQYF. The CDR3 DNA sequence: TGTGCCAGCAGCCCGACCGGGACTAGCGGGGCCTACGAGCAGTACTTC.

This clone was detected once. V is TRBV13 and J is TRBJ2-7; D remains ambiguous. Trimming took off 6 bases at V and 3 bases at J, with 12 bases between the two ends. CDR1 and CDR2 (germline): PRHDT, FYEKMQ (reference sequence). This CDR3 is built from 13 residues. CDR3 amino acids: CASRPIMGYEQYF. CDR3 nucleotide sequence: TGTGCCAGCAGACCCATTATGGGCTACGAGCAGTACTTC.

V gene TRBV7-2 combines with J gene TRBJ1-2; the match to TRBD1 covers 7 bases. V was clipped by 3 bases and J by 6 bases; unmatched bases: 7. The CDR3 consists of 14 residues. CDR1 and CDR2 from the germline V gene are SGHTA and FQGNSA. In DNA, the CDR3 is TGTGCCAGCAGCTTGGGTACAGGGGTCCATGGCTACACCTTC. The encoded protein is CASSLGTGVHGYTF.

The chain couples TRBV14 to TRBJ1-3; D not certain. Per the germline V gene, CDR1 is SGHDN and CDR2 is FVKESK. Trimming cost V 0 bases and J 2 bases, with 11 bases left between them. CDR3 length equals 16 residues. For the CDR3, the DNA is TGTGCCAGCAGCCAAGAGCAGACTTTCGCTGGAAACACCATATATTTT. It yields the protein CASSQEQTFAGNTIYF.

The chain's CDR3 is CSGRSEDGYTF. The CDR3 nucleotides read TGCAGTGGTAGGTCGGAGGATGGCTACACCTTC. This sequence joins TRBV20-1 and TRBJ1-2, with D unclear. The V and J ends lost 7 bases and 6 bases respectively, with 12 bases between them. The CDR3 is 11 residues long. The V gene's germline CDR1 is DFQATT and CDR2 SNEGSKA (reference sequence).

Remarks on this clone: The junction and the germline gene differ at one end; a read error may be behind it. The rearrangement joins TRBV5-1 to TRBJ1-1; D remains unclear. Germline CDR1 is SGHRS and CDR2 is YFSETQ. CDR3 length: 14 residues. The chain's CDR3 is CASSLVELNTEAFF. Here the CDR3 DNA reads TGTGCCAGCAGCTTGGTCGAGCTGAACACTGAAGCTTTCTTT.

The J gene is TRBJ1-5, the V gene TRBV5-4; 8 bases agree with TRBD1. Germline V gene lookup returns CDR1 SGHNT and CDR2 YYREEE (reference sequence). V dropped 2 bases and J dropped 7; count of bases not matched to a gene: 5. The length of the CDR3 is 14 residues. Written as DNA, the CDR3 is TGTGCCAGCAGCTTCGGGACAGGCCCACAGCCCCAGCATTTT. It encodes CASSFGTGPQPQHF.

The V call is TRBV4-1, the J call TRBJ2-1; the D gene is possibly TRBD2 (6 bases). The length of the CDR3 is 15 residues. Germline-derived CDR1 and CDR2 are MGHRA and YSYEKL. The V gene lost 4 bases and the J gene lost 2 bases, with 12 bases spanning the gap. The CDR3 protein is CASSPPGTPYNEQFF. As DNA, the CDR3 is TGCGCCAGCAGCCCACCCGGGACTCCCTACAATGAGCAGTTCTTC.

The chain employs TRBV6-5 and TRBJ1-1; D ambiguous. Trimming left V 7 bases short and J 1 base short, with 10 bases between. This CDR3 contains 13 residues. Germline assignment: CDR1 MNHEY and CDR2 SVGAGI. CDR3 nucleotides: TGTGCCAGCACCCCGGGAGGGAACACTGAAGCTTTCTTT. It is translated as CASTPGGNTEAFF.

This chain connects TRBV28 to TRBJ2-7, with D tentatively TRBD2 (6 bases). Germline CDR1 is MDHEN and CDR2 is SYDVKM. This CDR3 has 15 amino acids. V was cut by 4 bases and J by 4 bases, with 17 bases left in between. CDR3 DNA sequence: TGTGCCAGCAGTTCCCGGATCCTCCGGGGGTACGAGCAGTACTTC. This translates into CASSSRILRGYEQYF. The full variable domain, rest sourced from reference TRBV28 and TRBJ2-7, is DVKVTQSSRYLVKRTGEKVFLECVQDMDHENMFWYRQDPGLGLRLIYFSYDVKMKEKGDIPEGYSVSREKKERFSLILESASTNQTSMYLCASSSRILRGYEQYFGPGTRLTVT.

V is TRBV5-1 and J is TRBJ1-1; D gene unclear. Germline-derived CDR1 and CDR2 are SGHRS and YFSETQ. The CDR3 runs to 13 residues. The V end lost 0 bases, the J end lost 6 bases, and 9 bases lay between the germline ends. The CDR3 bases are TGCGCCAGCAGCTTGGGTGAGTGGGCTGAAGCTTTCTTT. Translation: CASSLGEWAEAFF.

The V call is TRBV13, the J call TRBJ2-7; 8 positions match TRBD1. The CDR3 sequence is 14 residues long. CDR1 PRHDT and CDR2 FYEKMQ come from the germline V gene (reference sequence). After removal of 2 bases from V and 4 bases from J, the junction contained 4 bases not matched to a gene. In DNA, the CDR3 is TGTGCCAGCAGCTTATTGGACAGGGCTTACGAGCAGTACTTC. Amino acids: CASSLLDRAYEQYF.

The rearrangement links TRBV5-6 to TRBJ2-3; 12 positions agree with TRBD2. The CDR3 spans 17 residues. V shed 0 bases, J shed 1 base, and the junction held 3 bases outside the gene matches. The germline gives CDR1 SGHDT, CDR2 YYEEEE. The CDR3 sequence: CASSLGLAGDGTDTQYF. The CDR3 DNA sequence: TGTGCCAGCAGCTTGGGACTAGCGGGAGATGGCACAGATACGCAGTATTTT.

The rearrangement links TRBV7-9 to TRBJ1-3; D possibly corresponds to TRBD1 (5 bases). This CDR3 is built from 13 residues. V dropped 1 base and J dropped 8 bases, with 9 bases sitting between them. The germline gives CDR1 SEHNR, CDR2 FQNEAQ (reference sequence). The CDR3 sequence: CASSLEPRDTIYF. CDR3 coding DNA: TGTGCCAGCAGCTTAGAACCCAGGGACACCATATATTTT.